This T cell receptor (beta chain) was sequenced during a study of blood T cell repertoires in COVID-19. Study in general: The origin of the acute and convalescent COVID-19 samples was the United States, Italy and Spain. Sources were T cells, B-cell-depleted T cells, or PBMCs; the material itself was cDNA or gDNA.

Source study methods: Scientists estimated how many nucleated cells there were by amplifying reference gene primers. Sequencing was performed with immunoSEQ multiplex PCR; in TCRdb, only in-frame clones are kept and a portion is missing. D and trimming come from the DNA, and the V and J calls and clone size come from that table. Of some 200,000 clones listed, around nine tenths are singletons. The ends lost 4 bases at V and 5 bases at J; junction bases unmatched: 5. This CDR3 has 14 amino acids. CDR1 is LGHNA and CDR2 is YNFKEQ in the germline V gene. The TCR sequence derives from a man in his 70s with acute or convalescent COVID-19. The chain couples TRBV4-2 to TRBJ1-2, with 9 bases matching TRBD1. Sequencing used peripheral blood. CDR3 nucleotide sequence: TGTGCCAGCAGCCGGGACAGGGAATCATATGGCTACACCTTC. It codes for CASSRDRESYGYTF.